This T cell receptor beta chain stems from a study of beta chain features in type 1 diabetes. Study summary: Healthy donors, compared against patients, showed similar age, gender and cell yields. Points from the study as a whole: Type 1 diabetes patients had moderately but significantly shorter TCRB CDR3s in all four CD4+ subsets. Patients with type 1 diabetes showed fewer VDJ junction insertions and more deletions.

This clone has just a few counts. Its antigen is as yet unknown. The same CDR3 arises from other DNA sequences in this sample as well. One heparinised draw, averaging about 110 mL, was taken per donor. CD45RO/CCR7/CD25/CD127/CD95/CD27 separated CD4+ naive, central memory, regulatory and stem cell-like memory cells by sorting. V was pared by 2 bases and J by 4 bases, with 8 bases between. The CDR3 sequence is 12 residues long. In germline, CDR1 is SQVTM, CDR2 ANQGSEA. TCRB transcripts that were expressed got sequenced, as all of the isolated RNA had been reverse transcribed. Measured with immunoSEQ multiplex PCR; TCRdb has only the in-frame clones, and not every one. The sample gives 300,000 to 350,000 clones, roughly 14% of which show up once; approximately 0.016% is in the top ten.

The origin of this receptor is a woman aged 18-35 years with type 1 diabetes. The chain employs TRBV29-1 and TRBJ2-5; a weak D match, TRBD2 (5 bases). The sample consisted of naive CD4+ T cells from blood. CDR3 DNA: TGCAGCGTTGAATACAGCGGAGAGACCCAGTACTTC. This translates into CSVEYSGETQYF.